The 5 T cell receptor beta chains listed next were all sequenced from one sample in a study of cytomegalovirus exposure and HLA in healthy donors. PCR involved 60 Vbeta and 13 Jbeta primers. Only in-frame clones appear in the TCRdb table, and some are missing; sequencing was by immunoSEQ multiplex PCR. The sample shows roughly 150,000 clones, 75% to 90% of them seen only once. The sequenced sample was PBMCs. These TCRs come from a female donor in good health and CMV-seronegative.

This chain joins TRBV5-6 and TRBJ2-2; TRBD1 matches 7 bases. This CDR3 comprises 13 residues. Germline V lookup: CDR1 SGHDT, CDR2 YYEEEE. Trimming at V came to 7 bases and at J to 2 bases, leaving 2 bases not matched to a gene. The CDR3 nucleotides read TGTGCCAGCCAGGGGGTAAACACCGGGGAGCTGTTTTTT. Protein product: CASQGVNTGELFF.

The chain links TRBV4-2 to TRBJ1-1, with unresolved D. The V end lost 1 base, the J end lost 5 bases, and 17 bases lay between the germline ends. Germline CDR1 LGHNA, CDR2 YNFKEQ. The CDR3 covers 16 residues. CDR3 nucleotides: TGTGCCAGCAGCCAAGCAGCGGCAGTCTTATCTACTGAAGCTTTCTTT. Translation: CASSQAAAVLSTEAFF.

V usage is TRBV7-9 and J usage is TRBJ2-1; D remains unclear. The germline V gene has CDR1 SEHNR and CDR2 FQNEAQ (reference sequence). This CDR3 is 14 amino acids long. Trimming pared 4 bases from V and 0 bases from J, leaving 7 bases between. The CDR3 sequence is CASSSPPSYNEQFF. DNA of the CDR3: TGTGCCAGCAGCTCTCCCCCCTCCTACAATGAGCAGTTCTTC.

The rearrangement uses TRBV4-2 and TRBJ1-4; weak D call: TRBD1 (5 bases). The CDR3 runs 14 residues. Germline V gene lookup returns CDR1 LGHNA and CDR2 YNFKEQ. With 0 bases removed from V and 8 bases from J, the gap between germline ends came to 10 bases. CDR3 protein: CASSQDAGIEKLFF. The DNA for the CDR3 is TGTGCCAGCAGCCAAGATGCAGGGATAGAAAAACTGTTTTTT.

The CDR3 nucleotides read TGTGCCAGCAGACGAACAGGGTTAAGCAATCAGCCCCAGCATTTT. Encoded protein: CASRRTGLSNQPQHF. This sequence joins TRBV6-1 and TRBJ1-5; maybe TRBD1 (6 bases). This CDR3 is 15 amino acids long. Germline loops: CDR1 MNHNS, CDR2 SASEGT. Trimming left V 6 bases short and J 1 base short, with 13 bases between.